A selection of T cell receptor beta chains follows, all from one sample in a study of spatial heterogeneity in lung cancer. MiXCR, applied by TCRdb to the 5' RACE reads, yields one record per CDR3 protein. This sample has about 21,000 distinct CDR3 sequences, with about 4.5% found just once. The sample consisted of PBMCs, taken at surgery. The source is a male donor with early-stage non-small cell lung cancer. Both conserved end residues are part of each CDR3. Each record gives: clone size, J gene, D gene, V gene, CDR3 protein, CDR3 DNA. D genes are given only for firm matches. The size field is filled for only some rows; it gives once, few, many or a size class.

many | TRBJ1-4 | NA | TRBV28 | CASSLRQAVNEKLFF | TGTGCCAGCAGTTTGAGACAGGCGGTTAATGAAAAACTGTTTTTT
many | TRBJ2-3 | NA | TRBV7-3 | CASSLGGPTDTQYF | TGTGCCAGCAGCTTAGGTGGGCCCACAGATACGCAGTATTTT
many | TRBJ2-7 | TRBD1 | TRBV11-3 | CASSLGQGDEQYF | TGTGCCAGCAGCTTAGGACAGGGGGACGAGCAGTACTTC
NA | TRBJ2-7 | NA | TRBV5-6 | CASSPTPQVGEQYF | TGTGCCAGCAGCCCCACGCCACAGGTTGGCGAGCAGTACTTC
medium-sized | TRBJ2-3 | TRBD1 | TRBV29-1 | CSARGPEAGVYSGTDTQYF | TGCAGCGCTAGGGGGCCCGAAGCTGGCGTCTACTCCGGCACAGATACGCAGTATTTT
many | TRBJ2-1 | NA | TRBV9 | CASSVGGDPYNEQFF | TGTGCCAGCAGCGTAGGGGGGGACCCCTACAATGAGCAGTTCTTC
many | TRBJ1-2 | NA | TRBV4-2 | CASSQDITGSFYGYTF | TGTGCCAGCAGCCAAGATATCACAGGATCATTTTATGGCTACACCTTC
many | TRBJ2-3 | TRBD2 | TRBV11-2 | CASSLDQTSGSMYTQYF | TGTGCCAGCAGCTTAGATCAAACTAGCGGGAGTATGTATACGCAGTATTTT
few | TRBJ1-2 | TRBD1 | TRBV6-5 | CASSYSPGQGRNYGYTF | TGTGCCAGCAGTTACTCCCCCGGACAGGGGAGGAACTATGGCTACACCTTC
many | TRBJ2-1 | TRBD2 | TRBV9 | CASSVAAASGKVEQFF | TGTGCCAGCAGCGTAGCTGCCGCTAGCGGGAAGGTTGAGCAGTTCTTC
NA | TRBJ2-7 | TRBD1 | TRBV11-2 | CASSQSKGAGYEQYF | TGTGCCAGCAGCCAGAGTAAGGGGGCAGGATACGAGCAGTACTTC
many | TRBJ2-7 | NA | TRBV18 | CASSPRVDTYEQYF | TGTGCCAGCTCACCTCGGGTTGACACCTACGAGCAGTACTTC
NA | TRBJ2-2 | NA | TRBV19 | CASISGRTNGELFF | TGTGCCAGTATATCGGGCCGGACGAACGGGGAGCTGTTTTTT
NA | TRBJ1-5 | NA | TRBV23-1 | CASRPQGGGNQPQHF | TGCGCCAGCAGACCTCAGGGCGGTGGCAATCAGCCCCAGCATTTT
many | TRBJ2-3 | TRBD2 | TRBV11-2 | CASSLGRTSGISSTDTQYF | TGTGCCAGCAGCTTAGGTAGGACTAGCGGGATTTCCAGCACAGATACGCAGTATTTT
many | TRBJ2-3 | TRBD2 | TRBV27 | CASSLNSGGLNTQYF | TGTGCCAGCAGTTTGAATAGCGGGGGGCTAAATACGCAGTATTTT
many | TRBJ2-1 | TRBD2 | TRBV5-1 | CASSADVLTSGRAGNEQFF | TGCGCCAGCAGCGCGGACGTTTTAACTAGCGGGAGGGCCGGGAATGAGCAGTTCTTC
medium-sized | TRBJ2-2 | NA | TRBV7-7 | CASSLVPVGELFF | TGTGCTAGCAGCTTAGTCCCCGTAGGGGAGCTGTTTTTT
large | TRBJ2-1 | NA | TRBV29-1 | CSVEGAGAFSNEQFF | TGCAGCGTTGAAGGCGCGGGGGCTTTCTCCAATGAGCAGTTCTTC
NA | TRBJ1-2 | NA | TRBV27 | CASSPVGGLYGYTF | TGTGCCAGCTCCCCGGTTGGAGGCCTCTATGGCTACACCTTC
many | TRBJ1-1 | NA | TRBV5-1 | CASSLALQGSYTEAFF | TGCGCCAGCAGCTTGGCGCTTCAGGGGAGTTACACTGAAGCTTTCTTT
many | TRBJ2-7 | TRBD1 | TRBV2 | CASSPADRGTEYEQYF | TGTGCCAGCAGTCCAGCGGACAGGGGGACAGAATACGAGCAGTACTTC
many | TRBJ1-4 | NA | TRBV7-6 | CASSLAAGNAENEKLFF | TGTGCCAGCAGCTTAGCTGCAGGGAACGCTGAGAATGAAAAACTGTTTTTT
medium-sized | TRBJ2-3 | TRBD1 | TRBV7-6 | CASSSTRDRGPAISTDTQYF | TGTGCCAGCAGCTCCACCCGGGACAGGGGGCCCGCCATAAGCACAGATACGCAGTATTTT
many | TRBJ2-2 | NA | TRBV11-2 | CASSLTRSGTTIMSGELFF | TGTGCCAGCAGCTTAACAAGGTCTGGGACCACCATTATGTCCGGGGAGCTGTTTTTT
many | TRBJ2-3 | NA | TRBV6-2/TRBV6-3 | CASSYDAGLKDTQYF | TGTGCCAGCAGTTACGACGCCGGGCTCAAAGATACGCAGTATTTT
NA | TRBJ1-4 | TRBD1 | TRBV20-1 | CSATGGGEKLFF | TGCAGTGCTACAGGGGGAGGTGAAAAACTGTTTTTT
many | TRBJ2-1 | NA | TRBV5-4 | CASGHPESSYNEQFF | TGTGCCAGCGGCCACCCGGAGAGCTCCTACAATGAGCAGTTCTTC
NA | TRBJ2-7 | NA | TRBV12-3/TRBV12-4 | CASSFITTYEQYF | TGTGCCAGCAGTTTTATCACAACCTACGAGCAGTACTTC
medium-sized | TRBJ2-3 | NA | TRBV6-5 | CASSSSGGTDTQYF | TGTGCCAGCAGTTCGTCAGGGGGCACAGATACGCAGTATTTT
many | TRBJ2-1 | NA | TRBV11-2 | CASSLDPAGVEQFF | TGTGCCAGCAGCTTAGACCCGGCAGGGGTTGAGCAGTTCTTC
many | TRBJ2-5 | NA | TRBV3-1 | CASSQESTRRDLAQYF | TGTGCCAGCAGCCAAGAGTCTACTCGCCGGGATTTGGCCCAGTACTTC
few | TRBJ2-7 | TRBD2 | TRBV2 | CASSDPYAGGLASGREPYEQYF | TGTGCCAGCAGTGATCCGTACGCCGGGGGATTGGCTAGCGGGAGGGAGCCCTACGAGCAGTACTTC